This TCR beta chain was sequenced for a study of T cell responses to AZD1222 COVID-19 vaccine. This CDR3 is built from 15 residues. The junction had 6 bases not matched to a gene; V was cut back by 5 bases and J by 0 bases. Germline CDR1 is SGHNT and CDR2 is YENEEA. Study conclusions and caveats: It should be noted that donors were predominantly white British and more often female, and clonal diversity was possibly underestimated. Reportedly, nearly half of unique spike TCRs recognized epitopes outside B.1.351/B.1.1.7 mutations. Researchers took repertoire samples only after the peak T cell response had come. Regions 160-218 and 743-854 dominated among vaccine-associated CD4 TCRs spanning spike.

Assay used: immunoSEQ multiplex PCR; TCRdb lists only in-frame clones, some missing. The data show roughly 120,000 clones, with around 90% seen just once and around 7.8% held by the top ten. With respect to this clone: The antigen remains undetermined.

This chain links TRBV11-3 with TRBJ1-1; 7 bases are shared with TRBD1. Sequenced material: peripheral blood, taken on day 0 of AZD1222 vaccination. The receptor's source is an adult in good health. CDR3 residues: CASSHWTGLNTEAFF. The CDR3 bases are TGTGCCAGCAGCCACTGGACAGGCCTGAACACTGAAGCTTTCTTT. Looking up the rest from reference TRBV11-3 and TRBJ1-1 gives the full variable domain: EAGVVQSPRYKIIEKKQPVAFWCNPISGHNTLYWYLQNLGQGPELLIRYENEEAVDDSQLPKDRFSAERLKGVDSTLKIQPAELGDSAVYLCASSHWTGLNTEAFFGQGTRLTVV.